This T cell receptor beta chain was sequenced for a study of control samples from healthy donors and cancer patients. CDR3 length: 13 amino acids. V was cut by 1 base and J by 7 bases, with 11 bases left in between. Germline lookup yields CDR1 SGHKS and CDR2 YYEKEE (reference sequence). TCRdb keeps only in-frame clones here, not all; method: immunoSEQ multiplex PCR. The sample carries 75,000 to 100,000 clones, 80% to 90% recorded once. Sequenced sample: blood. This clonotype was sampled from a man under 40 in good health. The V gene is TRBV5-5, the J gene TRBJ1-1; D gene unclear. The CDR3 coding sequence is TGTGCCAGCAGCTTGTACTCCCTAAGTGAAGCTTTCTTT. Its translation: CASSLYSLSEAFF.